These 20 T cell receptor beta chains were all obtained from the same sample, sequenced in a study of identical twins. One entry per CDR3 protein results from TCRdb running MiXCR on the 5' RACE reads. This sample carries 400,000 to 550,000 distinct CDR3 sequences, approximately 22% of them seen once, and the ten largest clones take under 0.95%. This sample also belongs to another study, concerning T cells expressing NK-cell markers.

The sample comprised CD4+ T cells sorted from blood. The source of these receptors is a woman under 30 in good health.

V usage is TRBV6-2 or TRBV6-3 and J usage is TRBJ2-1; 9 positions agree with TRBD2. Germline lookup yields CDR1 MNHEY and CDR2 SVGEGT. The CDR3 runs to 15 residues. V trimming: 5 bases; J trimming: 9 bases; junction bases outside the gene matches: 11. CDR3 amino acids: CASSVSGSLFGEQFF. The CDR3 DNA reads TGTGCCAGCAGTGTTAGCGGGAGTCTCTTCGGTGAGCAGTTCTTC.

This clonotype was recorded a few times. V gene TRBV12-2 combines with J gene TRBJ1-3; the table's D call, TRBD1, has no DNA check behind it. TRBV12-2 is recorded as a pseudogene. The CDR3 is 19 residues long. CDR3 loop: CASRPQGVWLTCPGNTIYF. The CDR3 DNA follows: TGTGCAAGTCGCCCGCAGGGTGTTTGGTTAACCTGCCCGGGAAACACCATATATTTT.

This chain connects TRBV10-3 to TRBJ1-2; no firm D call. V gave up 2 bases and J gave up 12 bases, with 19 bases separating them. Germline V gene data show CDR1 as ENHRY and CDR2 as SYGVKD. The CDR3 runs to 14 residues. In DNA, the CDR3 is TGTGCCATCAGTGAGACGGGAGCTAAGTCCACAAACACCTTC. Translation gives CAISETGAKSTNTF.

This clonotype has ten or more counts. The CDR3 loop reads CSAPSGGDYNEQFF. The CDR3 DNA follows: TGCAGTGCACCCAGCGGGGGAGATTACAATGAGCAGTTCTTC. The chain links TRBV20-1 to TRBJ2-1; 8 bases align to TRBD2. The germline V gene encodes CDR1 DFQATT and CDR2 SNEGSKA (reference sequence). This CDR3 spans 14 amino acids. V dropped 6 bases and J dropped 4; count of bases not matched to a gene: 8.

This clonotype was counted a few times. The V gene is TRBV9, the J gene TRBJ1-2, with 7 bases identical to TRBD1. Germline assignment: CDR1 SGDLS and CDR2 YYNGEE. J was trimmed by 3 bases and V by 2 bases; bases with no gene match: 7. The CDR3 has 15 residues. CDR3 nucleotide sequence: TGTGCCAGCAGCGTGGTTCAGGGGGAAGACTATGGCTACACCTTC. Its protein product is CASSVVQGEDYGYTF.

This clonotype was recorded at least ten times. The CDR3: CASSLQGMSNTEAFF. The DNA for the CDR3 is TGTGCCAGCAGCCTGCAGGGGATGTCGAACACTGAAGCTTTCTTT. The rearrangement links TRBV4-2 to TRBJ1-1; D may be TRBD1 (6 bases). Germline V gene data show CDR1 as LGHNA and CDR2 as YNFKEQ. The CDR3 covers 15 residues. V lost 4 bases and J 1 base, leaving 13 bases between the germline ends.

The chain links TRBV6-1 to TRBJ2-7; 10 bases align to TRBD1. V was clipped by 0 bases and J by 4 bases; unmatched bases: 3. CDR3 length: 15 amino acids. Germline loops: CDR1 MNHNS, CDR2 SASEGT. CDR3 amino acids: CASSEASGQGYEQYF. CDR3 nucleotides: TGTGCCAGCAGTGAAGCCTCGGGACAGGGGTACGAGCAGTACTTC.

This clonotype was seen only a few times. The rearrangement links TRBV6-1 to TRBJ2-6; no reliable D call. The CDR3 is 19 amino acids. V lost 3 bases and J 4 bases, leaving 22 bases between the germline ends. The germline gives CDR1 MNHNS, CDR2 SASEGT. CDR3 nucleotides: TGTGCCAGCAGTGATTTCCCGCCAGGTCCCTCAATCGGGGCCAACGTCCTGACTTTC. Protein sequence: CASSDFPPGPSIGANVLTF.

This clonotype was picked up a small number of times. This chain uses TRBV5-1 with TRBJ1-6; D call uncertain. Trimming took off 0 bases at V and 8 bases at J, with 6 bases between the two ends. The CDR3 is made up of 13 amino acids. The germline V gene has CDR1 SGHRS and CDR2 YFSETQ. The CDR3, as DNA: TGCGCCAGCAGCTTGGGACCGGATTCACCCCTCCACTTT. This codes for CASSLGPDSPLHF.

The V call is TRBV2, the J call TRBJ1-5; D not resolved. The germline V gene encodes CDR1 SNHLY and CDR2 FYNNEI. Trimming removed 7 bases at V and 5 bases at J, with 12 bases between. The CDR3 sequence is 13 residues long. This CDR3 is CASIRERDQPQHF. The DNA of the CDR3 is TGTGCCAGCATCCGAGAGCGGGATCAGCCCCAGCATTTT.

The rearrangement joins TRBV30 to TRBJ2-1; 8 positions match TRBD2. The CDR3 extends over 14 amino acids. CDR1 GTSNPN and CDR2 SVGIG come from the germline V gene (reference sequence). J lost 7 bases, V lost 2 bases, and 7 bases had no gene match. The CDR3 is CAWSRGSGGNEQFF. As DNA, the CDR3 is TGTGCCTGGAGTCGCGGGTCGGGGGGGAATGAGCAGTTCTTC.

Ten or more counts support this clonotype. This rearrangement joins TRBV9 to TRBJ1-2; TRBD1 is a possible D gene (5 bases). This CDR3 has 16 amino acids. CDR1 is SGDLS and CDR2 is YYNGEE in the germline V gene. Deletions cut 2 bases from V and 4 bases from J, with 18 bases between. CDR3 nucleotides: TGTGCCAGCAGCGTCCTTTCTCAGGGAGCAACCTATGGCTACACCTTC. Its protein product is CASSVLSQGATYGYTF.

The gene calls are TRBV20-1 and TRBJ2-3; D ambiguous. The germline V gene has CDR1 DFQATT and CDR2 SNEGSKA (reference sequence). V lost 3 bases and J lost 0, with 13 bases in between. The CDR3 has 15 amino acids. CDR3 coding DNA: TGCAGTGCTAGTAGTGTAGGCTCCAGCACAGATACGCAGTATTTT. Translated: CSASSVGSSTDTQYF.

V gene TRBV7-2 combines with J gene TRBJ2-1; possible D gene TRBD1, 6 bases. CDR3 length equals 14 residues. In germline, CDR1 is SGHTA, CDR2 FQGNSA. V was clipped by 5 bases and J by 5 bases, with 13 bases between them. DNA for the CDR3: TGTGCCAGCAGCGTAAATGCAGGGGACAATGAGCAGTTCTTC. Translated: CASSVNAGDNEQFF.

This clonotype was counted between two and nine times. The genes are TRBV5-1 and TRBJ2-3, with 9 bases that match TRBD2. After removal of 0 bases from V and 4 bases from J, the junction contained 3 bases not matched to a gene. The CDR3 covers 15 residues. The V gene's germline CDR1 is SGHRS and CDR2 YFSETQ. Written as DNA, the CDR3 is TGCGCCAGCAGCTTGGATGGACTAGCGTCAGATACGCAGTATTTT. Protein sequence: CASSLDGLASDTQYF.

This clonotype was seen a few times. V gene TRBV20-1 combines with J gene TRBJ2-5, with D unresolved. CDR1 is DFQATT, CDR2 SNEGSKA, per germline (reference sequence). The CDR3 covers 13 residues. V lost 2 bases to trimming and J lost 7 bases, with 14 bases between them. In DNA, the CDR3 is TGCAGTGCTAGAATCGACACCGTTTGGACCCAGTACTTC. This sequence encodes CSARIDTVWTQYF.

This clonotype was seen a few times. The rearrangement joins TRBV7-9 to TRBJ2-1; D is perhaps TRBD1 (6 bases). Germline values: CDR1 SEHNR, CDR2 FQNEAQ (reference sequence). With 2 bases removed from V and 7 bases from J, the gap between germline ends came to 15 bases. This CDR3 region has 15 residues. The CDR3 spells CASSLQGNLGNEQFF. Written as DNA, the CDR3 is TGTGCCAGCAGCTTACAGGGGAATTTGGGGAATGAGCAGTTCTTC.

This clonotype was seen at least ten times. At one end the junction does not follow the germline gene, possibly because of a read error. The CDR3 reads CASSLRVADNDQFF. The CDR3 nucleotides are TGTGCCAGCAGCTTGAGGGTAGCGGATAATGATCAGTTCTTC. The V and J genes are TRBV5-4 and TRBJ2-1, with a tentative D call TRBD2 (6 bases). Per the germline V gene, CDR1 is SGHNT and CDR2 is YYREEE (reference sequence). This CDR3 is built from 14 residues.

V usage is TRBV11-2 and J usage is TRBJ2-1; a possible D gene is TRBD1 (6 bases). Germline lookup yields CDR1 SGHAT and CDR2 FQNNGV. There are 18 residues in the CDR3. V lost 1 base to trimming and J lost 3 bases, with 19 bases between them. This chain's CDR3 is CASSLVGLGQGGYNEQFF. The CDR3 DNA reads as TGTGCCAGCAGCTTAGTAGGCCTAGGCCAAGGGGGCTACAATGAGCAGTTCTTC.

This clonotype was detected only a few times. The V and J genes are TRBV7-2 and TRBJ2-5; 7 bases are shared with TRBD1. The CDR3 has 13 residues. CDR1 is SGHTA, CDR2 FQGNSA, per germline. J lost 7 bases, V lost 10 bases, and 12 bases had no gene match. The CDR3 protein is CAITGAIGGTQYF. CDR3 coding DNA: TGTGCCATTACAGGGGCTATTGGTGGGACCCAGTACTTC.